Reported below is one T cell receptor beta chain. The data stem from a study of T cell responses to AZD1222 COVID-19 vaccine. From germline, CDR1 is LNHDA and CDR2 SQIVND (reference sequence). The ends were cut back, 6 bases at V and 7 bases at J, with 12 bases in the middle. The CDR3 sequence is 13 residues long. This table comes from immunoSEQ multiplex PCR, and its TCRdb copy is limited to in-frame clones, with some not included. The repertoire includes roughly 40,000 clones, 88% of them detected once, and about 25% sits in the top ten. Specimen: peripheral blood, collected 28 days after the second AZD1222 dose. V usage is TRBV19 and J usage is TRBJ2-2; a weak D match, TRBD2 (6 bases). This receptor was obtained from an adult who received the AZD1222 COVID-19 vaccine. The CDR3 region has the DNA TGTGCCAGTAGAGGAGGGGTTTTCGGGGAGCTGTTTTTT. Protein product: CASRGGVFGELFF.